This T cell receptor beta chain was obtained from a study of blood T cell repertoires in COVID-19. Study summary: Acute-phase and convalescent COVID-19 samples originated in the United States, Italy and Spain. PBMCs, B-cell-depleted T cells, or T cells were the source of the cDNA or gDNA that made up the material.

Original data processing: Reference gene primer amplification in the assay estimated nucleated cell counts. TCRdb's table, derived via immunoSEQ multiplex PCR, lists solely in-frame clones and lacks some. The V and J calls and clone size come from that table; D and trimming were worked out from the DNA. This table holds tens of thousands of clones, 75% to 85% found once. The CDR3 is made up of 16 amino acids. Per germline, CDR1 SGHNT and CDR2 YYREEE (reference sequence). Trimming stripped 4 bases from V and 1 base from J, with 17 bases between. The TCR comes from a woman in her 70s with acute or convalescent COVID-19. Sequencing input: peripheral blood. The V and J genes are TRBV5-4 and TRBJ2-5; D is possibly TRBD1 (7 bases). The CDR3, as DNA: TGTGCCAGCAGCCGCGGAGGGACAGCTCTCCAAGAGACCCAGTACTTC. It translates to CASSRGGTALQETQYF.